Below, 6 T cell receptor beta chains from the same sample are listed, as sequenced in a study of vaccination effects on CD4 cells after COVID-19. Antigen-specific CD4+ T cells were expanded with viral peptide pools in the ViraFEST assay before sequencing. It was after approximately 11 days of culture that CD4+ T cells were isolated. Antigens of these TCRs are unknown. Generated by immunoSEQ multiplex PCR, the TCRdb table keeps only in-frame clones and is missing some. The table records 13,000 to 15,000 clones, more than 65% of them present only once. Sequences were derived from CD4+ T cells from PBMCs cultured with HCoV-229E spike peptides, sampled before COVID-19 vaccination. The receptors were sampled from a human donor who received a COVID-19 vaccine.

The chain is built from TRBV28 and TRBJ2-3, with 9 bases aligning to TRBD2. There are 13 residues in the CDR3. In germline, CDR1 is MDHEN, CDR2 SYDVKM. V lost 5 bases to trimming and J lost 5 bases; unmatched junction nucleotides: 2. The CDR3 loop reads CASSQAGGDTQYF. CDR3 DNA: TGTGCCAGCAGTCAAGCGGGAGGAGATACGCAGTATTTT.

The chain uses TRBV5-1 and TRBJ1-4; maybe TRBD1 (5 bases). Per germline, CDR1 SGHRS and CDR2 YFSETQ. Trimming stripped 4 bases from V and 3 bases from J, with 13 bases between. There are 15 residues in the CDR3. The CDR3 region has the DNA TGCGCCAGCAGCCCCGGGACTGGGGCTAATGAAAAACTGTTTTTT. This codes for CASSPGTGANEKLFF.

J is TRBJ1-1 and V is TRBV27; 7 bases match TRBD1. J was trimmed by 4 bases and V by 3 bases; bases with no gene match: 2. Per germline, CDR1 MNHEY and CDR2 SMNVEV (reference sequence). The CDR3 extends over 13 amino acids. The CDR3 sequence is CASSFSGGTEAFF. The CDR3 DNA reads as TGTGCCAGCAGTTTCTCAGGGGGCACTGAAGCTTTCTTT.

The chain uses TRBV5-1 and TRBJ2-5; 9 bases match TRBD1. This CDR3 has 14 amino acids. Trimming cost V 4 bases and J 7 bases; bases outside gene matches: 8. CDR1 SGHRS and CDR2 YFSETQ come from the germline V gene. This CDR3 reads CASSPGSGQGTQYF. CDR3 DNA: TGCGCCAGCAGCCCCGGATCGGGACAGGGGACCCAGTACTTC.

The chain combines TRBV12-5 with TRBJ1-6; 8 nucleotides align to TRBD1. The CDR3 length is 13 residues. The V and J ends lost 6 bases and 13 bases, in that order; junction bases with no gene match: 8. From germline, CDR1 is LGHNT and CDR2 FRNRAP. CDR3 sequence: CASGTTGGQPLHF. CDR3 nucleotides: TGTGCTAGTGGCACCACAGGGGGACAGCCCCTCCACTTT.

The chain uses TRBV30 and TRBJ1-1, with D unresolved. Trimming took 4 bases from V and 10 from J, leaving 13 bases between them. Germline CDR1 GTSNPN, CDR2 SVGIG (reference sequence). This CDR3 is 11 amino acids long. The CDR3 here is CAWTRRVGAFF. The CDR3 DNA is TGTGCCTGGACCCGAAGGGTTGGAGCTTTCTTT. Combining the CDR3 with reference TRBV30 and TRBJ1-1 gives the whole variable domain SQTIHQWPATLVQPVGSPLSLECTVEGTSNPNLYWYRQAAGRGLQLLFYSVGIGQISSEVPQNLSASRPQDRQFILSSKKLLLSDSGFYLCAWTRRVGAFFGQGTRLTVV.